The T cell receptor beta chain under discussion was sequenced for a study of blood T cell repertoires in COVID-19 (dated by TCRdb to 2020 to 2022). Some background on the complete study: Collaborator samples came from the United States, Italy and Spain and covered acute and convalescent phases of COVID-19. The prospective study material was composed of cDNA or gDNA derived from T cells, B-cell-depleted T cells, or PBMCs. Deeply sampled blood TCRbeta repertoires from subjects exposed to, actively infected with, or recovered from COVID-19 were included in the dataset. The repertoires were released in a freely available public database intended as a resource for research on the immune response to SARS-CoV-2. Samples came from the ongoing ImmuneRACE study (first 160 participants) plus 1,254 subjects from 6 global collaborators. Nearly every sample came with metadata listing a de-identified subject ID, COVID-19 status, age in years and sex. Where available, HLA class I and class II types were obtained from metadata supplied by the sample provider rather than from assay-based typing.

Notes on this clone: Its antigen is currently not known. No qualities accompany the bases; no much larger clone lies one base away.

TCRbeta CDR3 regions were amplified from genomic DNA using the immunoSEQ Assay, a bias-controlled multiplex PCR. The original methods were these. The number of nucleated cells in each sample was estimated from the amplification of reference gene primers within the assay. Sequence reads were collapsed and filtered to measure the absolute abundance of every unique TCRbeta CDR3 rearrangement. Productive Simpson clonality was computed per sample as the square root of Simpson's diversity index over productive rearrangements. In its TCRdb copy, this immuneACCESS table keeps in-frame sequences only and misses some clones. Where compared with another copy, unresolved V genes explain less than half of these, and the others have no known cause. V, J and clone size are those of that table, while D and trimming were read from the DNA. The sample includes 300,000 to 350,000 clones, with roughly 90% observed a single time. 2.5% to 3% of the sample rests with the top ten.

At one collaborating source in Seattle, patients were enrolled during active infection and were followed longitudinally through the course of disease. Collaborating institutions collected whole blood in K2EDTA tubes following their own protocols. For TCRbeta analysis, collaborator samples were shipped as frozen whole blood, as isolated PBMCs, or as DNA extracted from either sample type. The investigation overall reported the following: The quantity of clinical and demographic metadata differed by source and by participant and was supplied without curation.

Unmatched junction bases come to 12, with V trimmed by 3 bases and J by 2 bases. Counted from cysteine to phenylalanine, this CDR3 has 18 amino acids. Only CDR3 DNA remains: 54 bases, in frame from the first base. Looking up the germline V gene (reference sequence) yields CDR1 GTSNPN and CDR2 SVGIG. The receptor comes from a woman aged 25 to 45 with COVID-19, enrolled during active disease. The sequence links TRBV30 to TRBJ2-3; TRBD1 aligns with 12 central bases. Specimen: peripheral blood. The DNA sequence reads TGTGCCTGGAGGGGACAGGGGGCTAGCGGGAGAATCACAGATACGCAGTATTTT. It encodes CAWRGQGASGRITDTQYF.